Listed here are 32 T cell receptor beta chains from one sample, sequenced in a study of fetal regulatory T cell absence and autoimmunity (dated by TCRdb to the late 2010s). To prepare the library, the immunoSEQ multiplex PCR assay was applied. As stored in TCRdb, this immuneACCESS dataset retains in-frame rearrangements with V and J assigned. A fraction of the clones does not appear; measured against another copy, unresolved V genes explain less than half of the discrepancy, and the remainder lacks a known reason. Recorded for this sample are more than 90,000 clones; more than 70% of them occurred a single time. The top ten clones comprise about 2.1% of the sample. Sequencing input: pancreas tissue. The receptors were gathered from a male donor with IPEX syndrome.

In its sample, this clone was seen once. The chain is built from TRBV27 and TRBJ1-3, with 7 bases lining up with TRBD1. The CDR3 has 15 amino acids. In germline, CDR1 is MNHEY, CDR2 SMNVEV (reference sequence). The V segment lost 6 bases and the J segment 0 bases; nucleotides outside the gene matches: 5. This CDR3 is CASSYRGFSGNTIYF. CDR3 DNA sequence: TGTGCCAGCAGCTACAGGGGCTTCTCTGGAAACACCATATATTTT.

J is TRBJ1-1 and V is TRBV14; D perhaps matches TRBD1 (5 bases). V lost 4 bases, J lost 1 base, and 16 bases lay in between. CDR1 and CDR2 from the germline V gene are SGHDN and FVKESK. The CDR3 sequence is 16 residues long. The CDR3 is CASSLRYGGKNTEAFF. The CDR3 DNA is TGTGCCAGCAGCCTACGTTATGGGGGGAAGAACACTGAAGCTTTCTTT.

This chain uses TRBV19 with TRBJ2-1; perhaps D is TRBD1 or TRBD2 (5 bases each). Trimming took off 3 bases at V and 6 bases at J, with 18 bases between the two ends. CDR1 LNHDA and CDR2 SQIVND come from the germline V gene (reference sequence). There are 16 residues in the CDR3. CDR3 protein: CASSISPGRHGNEQFF. DNA for the CDR3: TGTGCCAGTAGTATTTCACCGGGACGGCACGGCAATGAGCAGTTCTTC.

This chain links TRBV5-1 with TRBJ1-2, with a possible D match to TRBD1 (6 bases). Germline CDR1 SGHRS, CDR2 YFSETQ. CDR3 size: 14 residues. V was shortened by 1 base and J by 4 bases, with 11 bases between the two germline ends. The CDR3 nucleotides are TGCGCCAGCAGCTTGCTGGGACAAGTCTATGGCTACACCTTC. This gives the protein CASSLLGQVYGYTF.

The chain couples TRBV10-3 to TRBJ1-5; 9 bases agree with TRBD1. The junction had 7 bases not matched to a gene; V was cut back by 8 bases and J by 5 bases. The germline V gene has CDR1 ENHRY and CDR2 SYGVKD. The CDR3 totals 14 residues. CDR3 sequence reads: CAIGDRVDHQPQHF. The CDR3 DNA is TGTGCCATCGGGGACAGGGTCGATCATCAGCCCCAGCATTTT.

This clone was counted only a few times. J is TRBJ2-2 and V is TRBV7-9; D ambiguous. V dropped 1 base and J dropped 3 bases, with 3 bases sitting between them. The CDR3 runs to 13 residues. Germline loops: CDR1 SEHNR, CDR2 FQNEAQ (reference sequence). CDR3 coding DNA: TGTGCCAGCAGCTTAGATTACACCGGGGAGCTGTTTTTT. It translates to CASSLDYTGELFF.

This rearrangement joins TRBV30 to TRBJ2-5, with D possibly TRBD2 on 6 matching bases. The CDR3 extends over 15 amino acids. Germline CDR1 is GTSNPN and CDR2 is SVGIG (reference sequence). Trimming removed 2 bases at V and 2 bases at J, with 15 bases between. The CDR3 loop reads CAWSPNWDFQETQYF. CDR3 coding DNA: TGTGCCTGGAGTCCTAACTGGGACTTTCAAGAGACCCAGTACTTC.

The chain links TRBV30 to TRBJ2-2; 8 bases map to TRBD1. Germline lookup yields CDR1 GTSNPN and CDR2 SVGIG (reference sequence). V lost 3 bases, J lost 3 bases, and 0 bases stayed unmatched. This CDR3 spans 13 amino acids. The CDR3 loop is CAWRDRDTGELFF. CDR3 in DNA: TGTGCCTGGAGGGACAGGGACACCGGGGAGCTGTTTTTT.

The chain joins TRBV5-1 to TRBJ2-5; TRBD1 matches 10 bases. CDR1 is SGHRS, CDR2 YFSETQ, per germline. Trimming at V came to 3 bases and at J to 7 bases, leaving 12 bases not matched to a gene. The CDR3 length is 16 residues. The CDR3 is CASSSSPGQGKVTQYF. The CDR3 coding sequence is TGCGCCAGCAGCTCCTCTCCGGGACAGGGGAAAGTGACCCAGTACTTC.

CDR3 region: CATSSGFSGSPTYNEQFF. For the CDR3, the DNA is TGTGCCACCAGCAGTGGCTTTAGCGGGAGCCCGACCTACAATGAGCAGTTCTTC. This chain links TRBV15 with TRBJ2-1; the match to TRBD2 covers 9 bases. CDR1 is LNHNV, CDR2 YYDKDF, per germline (reference sequence). Unmatched junction bases numbered 11, after V lost 3 bases and J lost 2 bases. CDR3 size: 18 residues.

The J gene is TRBJ2-3, the V gene TRBV15, with D possibly matching TRBD2 (6 bases). This CDR3 comprises 15 residues. V was cut by 0 bases and J by 2 bases, with 9 bases left in between. In germline, CDR1 is LNHNV, CDR2 YYDKDF (reference sequence). The CDR3 nucleotides read TGTGCCACCAGCAGAGATCGGAGGGTCACAGATACGCAGTATTTT. This translates into CATSRDRRVTDTQYF.

As concerns this clone: The same CDR3 is also encoded by other DNA sequences in this sample. The CDR3 loop reads CASSLAGQGNSPLHF. The CDR3 coding sequence is TGTGCCAGCAGCTTAGCCGGGCAGGGGAATTCACCCCTCCACTTT. The chain links TRBV7-2 to TRBJ1-6; possibly TRBD1 for D (6 bases). There are 15 residues in the CDR3. Germline CDR1 is SGHTA and CDR2 is FQGNSA. V was cut by 0 bases and J by 7 bases, with 10 bases left in between.

V gene TRBV13 combines with J gene TRBJ2-2; no firm D call. The V gene's germline CDR1 is PRHDT and CDR2 FYEKMQ (reference sequence). The CDR3 runs 14 residues. Trimming left V 2 bases short and J 0 bases short, with 4 bases between. The DNA of the CDR3 is TGTGCCAGCAGCTTATTAGCGAACACCGGGGAGCTGTTTTTT. This codes for CASSLLANTGELFF.

The chain uses TRBV5-5 and TRBJ2-7, with TRBD1 identical over 11 bases. Unmatched junction bases numbered 7, after V lost 6 bases and J lost 2 bases. The CDR3 totals 15 residues. The V gene's germline CDR1 is SGHKS and CDR2 YYEKEE (reference sequence). CDR3 amino acids: CASKLGQGGTYEQYF. CDR3 coding DNA: TGTGCCAGCAAGCTGGGACAGGGGGGTACCTACGAGCAGTACTTC.

The chain links TRBV7-8 to TRBJ2-5, with a weak D call TRBD2 (5 bases). The CDR3 length is 15 residues. Germline-derived CDR1 and CDR2 are SGHVS and FQNEAQ. Trimming left V 5 bases short and J 2 bases short, with 15 bases between. The CDR3 DNA sequence: TGTGCCAGCAGCCTAGTCACGGGGTATCAAGAGACCCAGTACTTC. Translating gives CASSLVTGYQETQYF.

This rearrangement joins TRBV7-9 to TRBJ1-2; D is perhaps TRBD1 (5 bases). Looked up from germline, CDR1 is SEHNR and CDR2 is FQNEAQ (reference sequence). The CDR3 has 14 amino acids. V dropped 4 bases and J dropped 2 bases, with 11 bases sitting between them. Here the CDR3 reads CASSSQGPNYGYTF. As DNA, the CDR3 is TGTGCCAGCAGCTCTCAGGGTCCCAACTATGGCTACACCTTC. Drawing the rest from reference TRBV7-9 and TRBJ1-2, the complete variable domain is DTGVSQNPRHKITKRGQNVTFRCDPISEHNRLYWYRQTLGQGPEFLTYFQNEAQLEKSRLLSDRFSAERPKGSFSTLEIQRTEQGDSAMYLCASSSQGPNYGYTFGSGTRLTVV.

The genes are TRBV7-2 and TRBJ2-7, with 11 bases identical to TRBD2. There are 19 residues in the CDR3. Germline V lookup: CDR1 SGHTA, CDR2 FQGNSA. J was trimmed by 0 bases and V by 3 bases; bases with no gene match: 13. CDR3 in DNA: TGTGCCAGCAGCTTCTCCCAGGGACTAGCGGCTCCGAGCTCCTACGAGCAGTACTTC. This sequence encodes CASSFSQGLAAPSSYEQYF.

V gene TRBV6-4 combines with J gene TRBJ2-3; 9 positions agree with TRBD2. CDR3 size: 13 residues. After removal of 6 bases from V and 6 bases from J, the junction contained 4 bases not matched to a gene. Germline V gives CDR1 MRHNA, CDR2 SNTAGT. The CDR3 DNA reads as TGTGCCAGCAGCTGGACTAGCGAGGATACGCAGTATTTT. Protein product: CASSWTSEDTQYF.

The chain carries TRBV2 and TRBJ2-1; 10 nucleotides agree with TRBD1. The CDR3 spans 16 residues. The germline V gene has CDR1 SNHLY and CDR2 FYNNEI. The trim removed 4 bases at V and 7 bases at J, leaving 10 bases unmatched. As DNA, the CDR3 is TGTGCCAGCAGTGGGCGACAGGGGGCGAGGGTAAATGAGCAGTTCTTC. Protein product: CASSGRQGARVNEQFF.

This chain connects TRBV7-9 to TRBJ2-1; D uncertain. The germline gives CDR1 SEHNR, CDR2 FQNEAQ (reference sequence). The CDR3 extends over 12 amino acids. The V end lost 5 bases, the J end lost 8 bases, and 10 bases lay between the germline ends. In DNA, the CDR3 is TGTGCCAGCAGCCGCGTGGTACATGAGCAGTTCTTC. This gives the protein CASSRVVHEQFF.

This chain uses TRBV6-1 with TRBJ1-2; D might be TRBD1 (5 bases). The CDR3 runs 16 residues. The ends were cut back, 2 bases at V and 0 bases at J, with 13 bases in the middle. Germline V gene lookup returns CDR1 MNHNS and CDR2 SASEGT. CDR3 protein: CASSEWYRSSNYGYTF. The CDR3 region has the DNA TGTGCCAGCAGTGAATGGTACAGGTCATCTAACTATGGCTACACCTTC.

The V call is TRBV7-2, the J call TRBJ2-3, with D unresolved. This CDR3 has 15 amino acids. Looked up from germline, CDR1 is SGHTA and CDR2 is FQGNSA. V was pared by 1 base and J by 0 bases, with 8 bases between. The CDR3, as DNA: TGTGCCAGCAGCTTAGGGGGATTTAGCACAGATACGCAGTATTTT. It codes for CASSLGGFSTDTQYF.

There are a few counts of this clone. The V call is TRBV5-4, the J call TRBJ2-7, with 9 bases lining up with TRBD2. With 4 bases clipped from V and 3 bases from J, the junction kept 14 bases outside the gene matches. The CDR3 consists of 17 residues. Per germline, CDR1 SGHNT and CDR2 YYREEE (reference sequence). This chain's CDR3 is CASSPGLGEREDYEQYF. In nucleotides, the CDR3 is TGTGCCAGCAGCCCGGGATTGGGTGAGCGGGAGGACTACGAGCAGTACTTC.

CDR3 DNA sequence: TGTGCCAGCAGCTTTTATGACAACTCCTACGAGCAGTACTTC. Translating it yields CASSFYDNSYEQYF. The genes are TRBV7-2 and TRBJ2-7; no firm D call. Per the germline V gene, CDR1 is SGHTA and CDR2 is FQGNSA. The CDR3 is made up of 14 amino acids. V lost 3 bases and J lost 0, with 9 bases in between. Full variable domain (remainder filled in from reference TRBV7-2 and TRBJ2-7): GAGVSQSPSNKVTEKGKDVELRCDPISGHTALYWYRQSLGQGLEFLIYFQGNSAPDKSGLPSDRFSAERTGGSVSTLTIQRTQQEDSAVYLCASSFYDNSYEQYFGPGTRLTVT.

In this sample, this clone turned up a few times. The chain carries TRBV19 and TRBJ2-7; no firm D call. The CDR3 is 14 amino acids. V was cut by 4 bases and J by 9 bases, with 19 bases left in between. CDR1 is LNHDA and CDR2 is SQIVND in the germline V gene (reference sequence). The CDR3 bases are TGTGCCAGTAGTACCCACCCCCTCGGTCGTGGGCAGTACTTC. It translates to CASSTHPLGRGQYF.

The V gene is TRBV6-4, the J gene TRBJ2-2; no reliable D call. Trimming stripped 0 bases from V and 5 bases from J, with 4 bases between. Germline assignment: CDR1 MRHNA and CDR2 SNTAGT. This CDR3 comprises 13 residues. The CDR3 DNA reads as TGTGCCAGCAGTGACTCTCCAACCGGGGAGCTGTTTTTT. Encoded protein: CASSDSPTGELFF.

The V gene is TRBV5-8, the J gene TRBJ2-7, with 10 bases fitting TRBD1. From germline, CDR1 is SGHTS and CDR2 YDEGEE. Trimming took 3 bases from V and 5 from J; bases not matched to a gene: 8. This CDR3 has 15 amino acids. This CDR3 is CASSYGAGTGDEQYF. Here the CDR3 DNA reads TGTGCCAGCAGCTATGGGGCGGGGACAGGGGACGAGCAGTACTTC.

The rearrangement uses TRBV2 and TRBJ1-5; D is undetermined. V gave up 3 bases and J gave up 0 bases, with 6 bases separating them. The CDR3 loop spans 14 amino acids. Germline CDR1 SNHLY, CDR2 FYNNEI. As DNA, the CDR3 is TGTGCCAGCAGTGACAGCTATAGCAATCAGCCCCAGCATTTT. Protein: CASSDSYSNQPQHF.

The rearrangement links TRBV9 to TRBJ2-3, with TRBD2 matching over 11 bases. Germline CDR1 and CDR2: SGDLS and YYNGEE. This CDR3 is built from 16 residues. V was pared by 0 bases and J by 4 bases, with 4 bases of the junction left unmatched. The CDR3 loop reads CASSVGLAGMSDTQYF. The CDR3 nucleotides are TGTGCCAGCAGCGTAGGACTAGCGGGAATGTCAGATACGCAGTATTTT.

The chain uses TRBV2 and TRBJ1-2; a weak D match, TRBD1 (5 bases). Trimming cost V 6 bases and J 4 bases, with 12 bases left between them. Germline V gives CDR1 SNHLY, CDR2 FYNNEI. The CDR3 runs to 13 residues. As DNA, the CDR3 is TGTGCCAGCAGGGCGGGACTAACCTATGGCTACACCTTC. It translates to CASRAGLTYGYTF.

This clone was recorded only once. The chain joins TRBV27 to TRBJ1-1; D gene ambiguous. CDR3 length: 15 residues. Trimming stripped 7 bases from V and 1 base from J, with 16 bases between. The germline V gene has CDR1 MNHEY and CDR2 SMNVEV (reference sequence). CDR3 sequence reads: CASTPVYRGNTEAFF. The CDR3 nucleotides read TGTGCCAGCACCCCCGTCTATCGGGGGAACACTGAAGCTTTCTTT.

This rearrangement joins TRBV14 to TRBJ2-3; D uncertain. The CDR3 contains 14 residues. Trimming removed 1 base at V and 3 bases at J, with 8 bases between. Germline loops: CDR1 SGHDN, CDR2 FVKESK. The CDR3 DNA sequence: TGTGCCAGCAGCCAAGGCGCTAGTACAGATACGCAGTATTTT. Its protein product is CASSQGASTDTQYF.